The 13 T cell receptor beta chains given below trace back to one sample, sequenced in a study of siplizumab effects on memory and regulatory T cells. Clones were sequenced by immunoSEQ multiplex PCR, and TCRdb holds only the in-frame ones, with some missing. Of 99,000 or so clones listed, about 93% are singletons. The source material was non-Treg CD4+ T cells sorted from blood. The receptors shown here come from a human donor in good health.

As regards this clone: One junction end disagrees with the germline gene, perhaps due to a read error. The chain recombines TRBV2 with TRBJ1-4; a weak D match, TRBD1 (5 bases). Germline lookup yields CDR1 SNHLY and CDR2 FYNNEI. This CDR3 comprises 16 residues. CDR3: CASSTARGPAKEKLFF. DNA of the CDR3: TGTGCCAGCAGTACAGCGAGGGGCCCAGCTAAAGAAAAACTGTTTTTT. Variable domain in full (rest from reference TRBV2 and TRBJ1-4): EPEVTQTPSHQVTQMGQEVILRCVPISNHLYFYWYRQILGQKVEFLVSFYNNEISEKSEIFDDQFSVERPDGSNFTLKIRSTKLEDSAMYFCASSTARGPAKEKLFFGSGTQLSVL.

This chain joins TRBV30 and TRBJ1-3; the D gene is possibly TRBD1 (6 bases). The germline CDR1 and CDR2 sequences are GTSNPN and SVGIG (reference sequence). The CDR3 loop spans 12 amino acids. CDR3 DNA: TGTGGTTGGGGGGCAGGTGGAAACACCATATATTTT. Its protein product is CGWGAGGNTIYF.

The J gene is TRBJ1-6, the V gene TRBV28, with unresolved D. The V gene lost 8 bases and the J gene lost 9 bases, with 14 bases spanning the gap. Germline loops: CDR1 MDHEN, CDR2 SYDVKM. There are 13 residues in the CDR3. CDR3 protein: CASGRPPISPLHF. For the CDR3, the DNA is TGTGCCAGCGGTCGACCCCCGATTTCACCCCTCCACTTT.

As DNA, the CDR3 is TGTGCCAGCTCCCCCGGGACGGTAGAAAACATTCAGTACTTC. Translating gives CASSPGTVENIQYF. The genes are TRBV18 and TRBJ2-4; either TRBD1 or TRBD2 may supply D (5 bases each). V lost 6 bases, J lost 5 bases, and 14 bases lay in between. This CDR3 comprises 14 residues. Germline-derived CDR1 and CDR2 are KGHSH and LQKENI.

CDR3 nucleotide sequence: TGCGCCAGCAGCGACGCAGGGGACGGAAACACCATATATTTT. It yields the protein CASSDAGDGNTIYF. The chain employs TRBV5-1 and TRBJ1-3; tentative D call: TRBD1 (6 bases). Trimming took 4 bases from V and 4 from J, leaving 12 bases between them. This CDR3 has 14 residues. Germline CDR1 SGHRS, CDR2 YFSETQ.

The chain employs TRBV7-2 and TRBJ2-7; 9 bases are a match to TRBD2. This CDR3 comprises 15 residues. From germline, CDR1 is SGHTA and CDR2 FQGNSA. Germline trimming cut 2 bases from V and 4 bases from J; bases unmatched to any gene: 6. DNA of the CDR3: TGTGCCAGCAGCTTATTTCAAGCGGGAGGTTACGAGCAGTACTTC. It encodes CASSLFQAGGYEQYF.

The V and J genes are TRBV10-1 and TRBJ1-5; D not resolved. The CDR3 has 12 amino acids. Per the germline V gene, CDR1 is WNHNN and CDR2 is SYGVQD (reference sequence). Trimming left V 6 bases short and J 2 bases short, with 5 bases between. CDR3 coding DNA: TGCGCCAGCAGCCGGGGCAATCAGCCCCAGCATTTT. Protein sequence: CASSRGNQPQHF.

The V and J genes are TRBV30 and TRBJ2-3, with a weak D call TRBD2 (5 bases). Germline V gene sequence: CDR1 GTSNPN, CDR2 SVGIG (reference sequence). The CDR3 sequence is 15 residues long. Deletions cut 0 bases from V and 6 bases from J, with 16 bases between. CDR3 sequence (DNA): TGTGCCTGGAGTGTACCCACTAGTCTCCCCGATACGCAGTATTTT. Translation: CAWSVPTSLPDTQYF.

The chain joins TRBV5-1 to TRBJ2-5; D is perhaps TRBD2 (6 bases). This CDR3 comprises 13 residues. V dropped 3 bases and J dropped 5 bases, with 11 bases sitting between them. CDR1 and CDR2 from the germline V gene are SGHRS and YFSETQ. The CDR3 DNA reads TGCGCCAGCAGCTCGGCTAGCGTCGAGACCCAGTACTTC. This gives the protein CASSSASVETQYF.

The CDR3 region is CASSAGTGQGGYEQYF. The CDR3 DNA reads TGCGCCAGCAGCGCGGGGACCGGACAGGGGGGCTACGAGCAGTACTTC. The V call is TRBV5-1, the J call TRBJ2-7; 10 bases match TRBD1. The CDR3 runs to 16 residues. Trimming took 4 bases from V and 3 from J; bases not matched to a gene: 10. Germline V gene lookup returns CDR1 SGHRS and CDR2 YFSETQ. Looking up the rest from reference TRBV5-1 and TRBJ2-7 gives the full variable domain: KAGVTQTPRYLIKTRGQQVTLSCSPISGHRSVSWYQQTPGQGLQFLFEYFSETQRNKGNFPGRFSGRQFSNSRSEMNVSTLELGDSALYLCASSAGTGQGGYEQYFGPGTRLTVT.

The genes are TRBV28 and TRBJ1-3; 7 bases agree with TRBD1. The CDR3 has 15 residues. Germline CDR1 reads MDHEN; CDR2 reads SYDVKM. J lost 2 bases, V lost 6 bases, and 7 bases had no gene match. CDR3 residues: CASRYRGRTGNTIYF. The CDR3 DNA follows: TGTGCCAGCAGATACAGGGGAAGGACTGGAAACACCATATATTTT.

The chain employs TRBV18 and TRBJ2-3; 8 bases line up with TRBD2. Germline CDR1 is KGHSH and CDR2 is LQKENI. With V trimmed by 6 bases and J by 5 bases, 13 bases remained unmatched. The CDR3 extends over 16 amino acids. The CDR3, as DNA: TGTGCCAGCTCGCGTATCGGACTCGGGGGGGGAGATACGCAGTATTTT. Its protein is CASSRIGLGGGDTQYF.

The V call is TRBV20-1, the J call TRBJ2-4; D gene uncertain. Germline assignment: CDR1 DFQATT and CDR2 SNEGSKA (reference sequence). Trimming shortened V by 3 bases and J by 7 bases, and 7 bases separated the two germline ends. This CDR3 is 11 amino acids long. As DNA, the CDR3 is TGCAGTGCTAGCGTCATGAACATTCAGTACTTC. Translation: CSASVMNIQYF.